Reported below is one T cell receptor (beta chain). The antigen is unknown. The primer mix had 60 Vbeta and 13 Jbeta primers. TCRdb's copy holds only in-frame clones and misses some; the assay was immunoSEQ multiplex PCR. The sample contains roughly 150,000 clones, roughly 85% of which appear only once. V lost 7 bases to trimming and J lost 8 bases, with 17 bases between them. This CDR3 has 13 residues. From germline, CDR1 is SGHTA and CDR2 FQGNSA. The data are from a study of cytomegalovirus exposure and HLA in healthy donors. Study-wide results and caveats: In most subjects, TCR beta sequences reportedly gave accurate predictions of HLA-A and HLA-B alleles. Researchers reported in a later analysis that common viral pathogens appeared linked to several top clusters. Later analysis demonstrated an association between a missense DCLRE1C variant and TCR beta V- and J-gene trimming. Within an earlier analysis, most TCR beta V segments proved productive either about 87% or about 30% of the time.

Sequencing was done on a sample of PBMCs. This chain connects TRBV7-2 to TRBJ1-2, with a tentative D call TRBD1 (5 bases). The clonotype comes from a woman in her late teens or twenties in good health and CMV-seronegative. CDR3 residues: CASNQVAGLGYTF. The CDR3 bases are TGTGCCAGCAATCAGGTGGCGGGGCTGGGCTACACCTTC.